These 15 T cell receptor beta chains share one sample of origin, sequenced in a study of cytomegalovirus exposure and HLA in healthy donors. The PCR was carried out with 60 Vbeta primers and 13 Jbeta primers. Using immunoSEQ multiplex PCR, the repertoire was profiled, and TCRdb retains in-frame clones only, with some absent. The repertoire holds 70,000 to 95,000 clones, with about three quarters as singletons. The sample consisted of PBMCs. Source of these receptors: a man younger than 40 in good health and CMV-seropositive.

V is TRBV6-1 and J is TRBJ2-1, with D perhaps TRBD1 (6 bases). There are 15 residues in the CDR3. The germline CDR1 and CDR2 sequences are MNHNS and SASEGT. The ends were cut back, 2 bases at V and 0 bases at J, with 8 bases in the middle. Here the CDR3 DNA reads TGTGCCAGCAGTGAATTGGACAGCTCCTACAATGAGCAGTTCTTC. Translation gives CASSELDSSYNEQFF.

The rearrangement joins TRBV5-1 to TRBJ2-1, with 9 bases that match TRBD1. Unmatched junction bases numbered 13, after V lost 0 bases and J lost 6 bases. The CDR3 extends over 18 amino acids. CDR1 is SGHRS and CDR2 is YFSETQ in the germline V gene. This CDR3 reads CASSLVAVGGQGTNEQFF. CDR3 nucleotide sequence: TGCGCCAGCAGCTTGGTCGCCGTGGGGGGACAGGGAACCAATGAGCAGTTCTTC.

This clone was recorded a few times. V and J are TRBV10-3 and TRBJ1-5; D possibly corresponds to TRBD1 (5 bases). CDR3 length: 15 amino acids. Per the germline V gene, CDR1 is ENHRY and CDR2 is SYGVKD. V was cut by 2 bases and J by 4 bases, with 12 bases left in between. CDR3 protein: CAISEGIGVNQPQHF. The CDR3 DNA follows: TGTGCCATCAGTGAGGGAATAGGGGTAAATCAGCCCCAGCATTTT.

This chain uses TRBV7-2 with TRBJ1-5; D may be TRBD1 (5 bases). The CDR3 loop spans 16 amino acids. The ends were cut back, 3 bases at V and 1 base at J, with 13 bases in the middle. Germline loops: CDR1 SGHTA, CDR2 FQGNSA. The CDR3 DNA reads TGTGCCAGCAGCTTCCCTTCAGGGAGGAGCAATCAGCCCCAGCATTTT. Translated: CASSFPSGRSNQPQHF.

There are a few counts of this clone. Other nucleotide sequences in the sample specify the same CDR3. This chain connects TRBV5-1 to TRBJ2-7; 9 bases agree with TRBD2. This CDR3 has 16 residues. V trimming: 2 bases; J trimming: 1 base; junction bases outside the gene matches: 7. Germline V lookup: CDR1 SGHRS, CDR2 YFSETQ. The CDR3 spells CASSLTSGRTSYEQYF. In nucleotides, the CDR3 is TGCGCCAGCAGCTTAACTAGCGGGCGGACGTCCTACGAGCAGTACTTC. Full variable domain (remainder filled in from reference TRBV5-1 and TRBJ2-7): KAGVTQTPRYLIKTRGQQVTLSCSPISGHRSVSWYQQTPGQGLQFLFEYFSETQRNKGNFPGRFSGRQFSNSRSEMNVSTLELGDSALYLCASSLTSGRTSYEQYFGPGTRLTVT.

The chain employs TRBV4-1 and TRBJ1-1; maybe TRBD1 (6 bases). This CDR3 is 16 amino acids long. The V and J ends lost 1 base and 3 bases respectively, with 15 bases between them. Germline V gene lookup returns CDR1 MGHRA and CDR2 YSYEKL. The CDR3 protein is CASSQGVGGADTEAFF. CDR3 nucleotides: TGCGCCAGCAGCCAAGGAGTCGGGGGGGCCGACACTGAAGCTTTCTTT.

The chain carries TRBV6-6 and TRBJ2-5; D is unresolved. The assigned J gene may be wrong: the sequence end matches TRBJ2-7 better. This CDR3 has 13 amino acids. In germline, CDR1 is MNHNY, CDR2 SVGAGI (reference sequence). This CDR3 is CASSYSIHYEQYF. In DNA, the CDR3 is TGTGCCAGCAGTTACTCCATCCACTACGAGCAGTACTTC.

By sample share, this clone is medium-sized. The DNA of the CDR3 is TGTGCCATCAGTGGGGACAGGGACGAGCAGTACTTC. This encodes CAISGDRDEQYF. The V gene is TRBV10-3, the J gene TRBJ2-7; TRBD1 aligns across 9 bases. The CDR3 is 12 amino acids. The germline gives CDR1 ENHRY, CDR2 SYGVKD. The V segment lost 4 bases and the J segment 5 bases; nucleotides outside the gene matches: 0.

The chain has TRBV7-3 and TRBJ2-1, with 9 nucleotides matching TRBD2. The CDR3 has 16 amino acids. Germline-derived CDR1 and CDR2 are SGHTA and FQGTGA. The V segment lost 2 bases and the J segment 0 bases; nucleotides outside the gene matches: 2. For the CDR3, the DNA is TGTGCCAGCAGCTTAGGACTAGCGCGCTCCTACAATGAGCAGTTCTTC. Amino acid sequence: CASSLGLARSYNEQFF.

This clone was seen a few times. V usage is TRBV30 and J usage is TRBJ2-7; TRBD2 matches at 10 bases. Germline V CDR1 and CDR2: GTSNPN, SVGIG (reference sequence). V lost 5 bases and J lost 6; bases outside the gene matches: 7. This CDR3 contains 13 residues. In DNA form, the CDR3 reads TGTGCCTGGGTGGTAGCGGGGGGCCGCGAGCAGTACTTC. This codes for CAWVVAGGREQYF.

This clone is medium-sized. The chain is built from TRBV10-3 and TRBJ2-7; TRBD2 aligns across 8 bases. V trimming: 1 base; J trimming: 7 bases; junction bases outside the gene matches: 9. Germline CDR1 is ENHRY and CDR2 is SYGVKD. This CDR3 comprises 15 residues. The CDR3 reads CAISEFGGAAGEQYF. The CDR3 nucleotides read TGTGCCATCAGTGAGTTCGGGGGGGCAGCGGGGGAGCAGTACTTC.

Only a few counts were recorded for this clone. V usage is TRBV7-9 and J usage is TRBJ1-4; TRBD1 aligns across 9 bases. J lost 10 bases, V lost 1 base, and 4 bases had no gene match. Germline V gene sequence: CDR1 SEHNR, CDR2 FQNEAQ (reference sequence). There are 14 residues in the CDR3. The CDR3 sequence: CASSLGTGDGKLFF. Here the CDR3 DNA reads TGTGCCAGCAGCTTAGGGACAGGGGACGGAAAACTGTTTTTT.

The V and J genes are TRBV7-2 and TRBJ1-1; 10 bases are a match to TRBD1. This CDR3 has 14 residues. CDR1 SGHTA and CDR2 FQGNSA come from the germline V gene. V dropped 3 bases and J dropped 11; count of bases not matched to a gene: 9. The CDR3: CASSFGDRGVGAFF. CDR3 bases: TGTGCCAGCAGCTTCGGGGACAGGGGTGTGGGGGCTTTCTTT.

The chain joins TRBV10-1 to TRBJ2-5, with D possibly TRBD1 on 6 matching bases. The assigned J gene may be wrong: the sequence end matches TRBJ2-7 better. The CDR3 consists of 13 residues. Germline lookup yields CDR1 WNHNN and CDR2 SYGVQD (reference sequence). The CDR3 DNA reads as TGCGCCAGCAGTAAAACAGGGCCCTACGAGCAGTACTTC. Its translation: CASSKTGPYEQYF.

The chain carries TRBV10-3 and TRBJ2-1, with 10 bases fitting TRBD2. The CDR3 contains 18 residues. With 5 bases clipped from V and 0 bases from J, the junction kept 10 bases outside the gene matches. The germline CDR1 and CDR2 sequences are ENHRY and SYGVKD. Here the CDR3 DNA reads TGTGCCATCAGTCCGACTAGCGGGCAAATGAGCTCCTACAATGAGCAGTTCTTC. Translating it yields CAISPTSGQMSSYNEQFF.